This record looks at one TCR beta chain sequence and its context. Per the study methods: Reference gene primers were amplified, and this amplification served to estimate nucleated cell counts. Repertoires were generated with immunoSEQ multiplex PCR, while TCRdb's copy carries only in-frame clones and drops some. V and J calls and clone size are copied from that table; D and trimming were computed from the DNA. Among 150,000 or so clones listed, roughly four fifths were seen once. This sample was included in a study of blood T cell repertoires in COVID-19. Study summary: COVID-19 samples from acute and convalescent phases originated in the United States, Italy and Spain. The analysed material was cDNA or gDNA that came from T cells, B-cell-depleted T cells, or PBMCs.

In germline, CDR1 is LGHDT, CDR2 YNNKEL (reference sequence). The length of the CDR3 is 17 residues. V was shortened by 5 bases and J by 1 base, with 20 bases between the two germline ends. The sequencing input was peripheral blood. The TCR originated in an older woman with acute or convalescent COVID-19. The J gene is TRBJ1-1, the V gene TRBV3-1 (or the pseudogene TRBV3-2), with D unclear. The CDR3 coding sequence is TGTGCCAGCAGCAAAGGGTTGACGCCACCTAGGAACACTGAAGCTTTCTTT. Its protein is CASSKGLTPPRNTEAFF.